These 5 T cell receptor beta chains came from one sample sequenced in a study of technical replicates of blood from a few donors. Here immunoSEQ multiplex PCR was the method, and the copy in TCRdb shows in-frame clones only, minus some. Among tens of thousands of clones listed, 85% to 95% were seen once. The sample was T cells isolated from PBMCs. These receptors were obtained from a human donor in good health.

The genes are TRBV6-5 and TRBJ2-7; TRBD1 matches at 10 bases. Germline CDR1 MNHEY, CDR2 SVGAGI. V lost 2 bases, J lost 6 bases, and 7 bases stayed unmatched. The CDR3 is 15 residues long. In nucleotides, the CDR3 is TGTGCCAGCAGTTACAAGGGGACAGGGGTATCCGAGCAGTACTTC. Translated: CASSYKGTGVSEQYF.

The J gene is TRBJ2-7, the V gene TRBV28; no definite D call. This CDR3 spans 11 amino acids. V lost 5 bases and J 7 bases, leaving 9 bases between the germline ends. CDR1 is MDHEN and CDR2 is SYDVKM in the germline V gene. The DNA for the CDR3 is TGTGCCAGCAGTCGCCTGCGGGAGCAGTACTTC. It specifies CASSRLREQYF.

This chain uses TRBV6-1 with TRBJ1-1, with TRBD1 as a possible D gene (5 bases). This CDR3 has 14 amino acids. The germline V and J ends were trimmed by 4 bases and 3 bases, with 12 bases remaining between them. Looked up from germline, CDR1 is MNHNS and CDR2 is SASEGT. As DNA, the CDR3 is TGTGCCAGCAGTGTGGACACTCCGTACACTGAAGCTTTCTTT. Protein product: CASSVDTPYTEAFF.

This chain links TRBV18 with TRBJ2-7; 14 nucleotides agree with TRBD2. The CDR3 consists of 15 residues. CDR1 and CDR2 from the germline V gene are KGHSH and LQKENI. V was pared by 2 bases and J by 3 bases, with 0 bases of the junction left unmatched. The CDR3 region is CASSPGTSGSYEQYF. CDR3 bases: TGTGCCAGCTCACCAGGGACTAGCGGGAGCTACGAGCAGTACTTC.

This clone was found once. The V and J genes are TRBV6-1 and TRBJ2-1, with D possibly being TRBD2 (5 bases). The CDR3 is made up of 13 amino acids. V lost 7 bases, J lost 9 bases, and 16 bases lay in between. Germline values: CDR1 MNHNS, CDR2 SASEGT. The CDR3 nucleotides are TGTGCCAGCACGCTCCCCACAGAGGGTGAGCAGTTCTTC. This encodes CASTLPTEGEQFF.